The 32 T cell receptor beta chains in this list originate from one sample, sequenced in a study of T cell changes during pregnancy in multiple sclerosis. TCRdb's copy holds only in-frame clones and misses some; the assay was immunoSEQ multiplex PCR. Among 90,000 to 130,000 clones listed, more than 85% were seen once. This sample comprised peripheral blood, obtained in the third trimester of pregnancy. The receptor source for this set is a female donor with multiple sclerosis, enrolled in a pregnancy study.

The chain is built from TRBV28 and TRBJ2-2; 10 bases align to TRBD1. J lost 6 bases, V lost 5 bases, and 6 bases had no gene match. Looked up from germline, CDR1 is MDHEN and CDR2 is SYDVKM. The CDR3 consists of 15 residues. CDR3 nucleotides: TGTGCCAGCAGTGCCGACAGGGGGCTCGCCGGGGAGCTGTTTTTT. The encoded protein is CASSADRGLAGELFF.

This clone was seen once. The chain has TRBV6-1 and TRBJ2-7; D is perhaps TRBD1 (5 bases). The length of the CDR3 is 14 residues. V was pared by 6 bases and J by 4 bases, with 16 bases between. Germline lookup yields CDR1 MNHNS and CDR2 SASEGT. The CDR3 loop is CASRVTEQPYEQYF. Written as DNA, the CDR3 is TGTGCCAGCAGGGTGACAGAACAACCTTACGAGCAGTACTTC.

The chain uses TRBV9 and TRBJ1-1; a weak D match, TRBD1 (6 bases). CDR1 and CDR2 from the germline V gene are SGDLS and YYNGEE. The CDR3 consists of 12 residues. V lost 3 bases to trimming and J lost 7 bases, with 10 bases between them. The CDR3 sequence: CASSEGGGEAFF. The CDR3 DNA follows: TGTGCCAGCAGCGAGGGGGGGGGTGAAGCTTTCTTT.

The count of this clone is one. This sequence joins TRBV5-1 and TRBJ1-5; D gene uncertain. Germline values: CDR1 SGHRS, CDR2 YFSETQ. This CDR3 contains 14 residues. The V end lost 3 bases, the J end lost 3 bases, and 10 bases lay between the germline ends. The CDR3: CASSSNGINQPQHF. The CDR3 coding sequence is TGCGCCAGCAGCTCGAACGGGATCAATCAGCCCCAGCATTTT.

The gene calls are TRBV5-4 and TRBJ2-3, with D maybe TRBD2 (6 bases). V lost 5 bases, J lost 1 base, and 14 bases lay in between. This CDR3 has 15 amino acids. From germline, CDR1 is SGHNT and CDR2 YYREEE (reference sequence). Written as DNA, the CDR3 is TGTGCCAGCAGGCGTACCGGGACTGGCACAGATACGCAGTATTTT. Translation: CASRRTGTGTDTQYF. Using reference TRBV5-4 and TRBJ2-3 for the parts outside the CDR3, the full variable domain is ETGVTQSPTHLIKTRGQQVTLRCSSQSGHNTVSWYQQALGQGPQFIFQYYREEENGRGNFPPRFSGLQFPNYSSELNVNALELDDSALYLCASRRTGTGTDTQYFGPGTRLTVL.

This CDR3 reads CAIRQTIMNTEAFF. The CDR3 DNA reads as TGTGCCATCCGACAGACAATCATGAACACTGAAGCTTTCTTT. This rearrangement joins TRBV10-3 to TRBJ1-1, with a possible D match to TRBD1 (5 bases). This CDR3 has 14 amino acids. CDR1 is ENHRY and CDR2 is SYGVKD in the germline V gene. The V end was cut by 8 bases, the J end by 0 bases, with 13 bases between.

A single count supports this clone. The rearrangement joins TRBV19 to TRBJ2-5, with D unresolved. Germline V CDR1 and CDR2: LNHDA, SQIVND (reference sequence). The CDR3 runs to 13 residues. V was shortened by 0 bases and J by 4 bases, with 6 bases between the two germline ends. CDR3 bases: TGTGCCAGTAGTATAGATCTCGTAGAGACCCAGTACTTC. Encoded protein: CASSIDLVETQYF.

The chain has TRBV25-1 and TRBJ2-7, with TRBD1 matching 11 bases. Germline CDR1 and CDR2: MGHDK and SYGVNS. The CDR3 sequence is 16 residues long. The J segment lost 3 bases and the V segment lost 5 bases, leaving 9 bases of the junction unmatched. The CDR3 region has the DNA TGTGCCAGCAGTTCCCAGGCAGGGACAGGGGGCTACGAGCAGTACTTC. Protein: CASSSQAGTGGYEQYF.

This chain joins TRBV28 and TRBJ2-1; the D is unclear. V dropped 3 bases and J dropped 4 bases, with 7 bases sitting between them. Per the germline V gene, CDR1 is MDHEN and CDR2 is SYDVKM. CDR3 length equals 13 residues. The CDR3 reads CASSFSSYNEQFF. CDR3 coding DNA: TGTGCCAGCAGTTTTTCCAGTTACAATGAGCAGTTCTTC.

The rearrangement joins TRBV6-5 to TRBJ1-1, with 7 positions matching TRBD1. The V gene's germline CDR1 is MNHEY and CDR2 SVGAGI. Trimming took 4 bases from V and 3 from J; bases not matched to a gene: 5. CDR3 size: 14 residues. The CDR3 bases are TGTGCCAGCAGTTCTGGGACAGCTCACACTGAAGCTTTCTTT. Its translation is CASSSGTAHTEAFF.

The CDR3 loop reads CASSAQYEQFF. CDR3 nucleotide sequence: TGTGCCAGCAGCGCCCAATATGAGCAGTTCTTC. V and J are TRBV9 and TRBJ2-1; the D is unclear. Trimming stripped 3 bases from V and 8 bases from J, with 6 bases between. CDR3 length: 11 residues. Germline assignment: CDR1 SGDLS and CDR2 YYNGEE.

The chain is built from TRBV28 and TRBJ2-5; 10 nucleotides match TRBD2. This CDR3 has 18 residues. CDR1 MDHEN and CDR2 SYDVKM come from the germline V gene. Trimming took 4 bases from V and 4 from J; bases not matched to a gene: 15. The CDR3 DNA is TGTGCCAGCAGTTCCCTTTTTGGAGCGGGAGGGGGGGGAGAGACCCAGTACTTC. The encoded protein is CASSSLFGAGGGGETQYF.

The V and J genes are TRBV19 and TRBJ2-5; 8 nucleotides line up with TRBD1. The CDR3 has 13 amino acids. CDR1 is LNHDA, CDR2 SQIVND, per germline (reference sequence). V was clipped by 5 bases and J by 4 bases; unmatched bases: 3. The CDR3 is CASSGQGGETQYF. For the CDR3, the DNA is TGTGCCAGTAGTGGACAGGGAGGAGAGACCCAGTACTTC.

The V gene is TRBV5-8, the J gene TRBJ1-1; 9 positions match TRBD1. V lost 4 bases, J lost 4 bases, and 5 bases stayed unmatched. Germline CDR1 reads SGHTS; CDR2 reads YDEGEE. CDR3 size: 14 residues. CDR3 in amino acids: CASSRTGDGTEAFF. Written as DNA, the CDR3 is TGTGCCAGCAGCAGGACAGGGGATGGCACTGAAGCTTTCTTT.

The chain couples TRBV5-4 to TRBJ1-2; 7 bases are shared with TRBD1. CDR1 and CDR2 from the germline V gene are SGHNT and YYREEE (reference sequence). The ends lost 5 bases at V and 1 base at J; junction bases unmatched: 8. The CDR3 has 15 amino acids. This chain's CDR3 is CASSFPGQINYGYTF. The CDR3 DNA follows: TGTGCCAGCAGTTTTCCGGGACAGATTAACTATGGCTACACCTTC.

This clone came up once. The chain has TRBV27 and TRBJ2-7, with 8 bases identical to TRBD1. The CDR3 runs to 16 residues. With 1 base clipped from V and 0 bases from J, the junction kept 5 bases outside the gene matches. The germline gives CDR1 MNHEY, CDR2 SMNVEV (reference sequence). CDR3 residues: CASSLYSGGSSYEQYF. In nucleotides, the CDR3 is TGTGCCAGCAGTTTATATTCAGGGGGCAGCTCCTACGAGCAGTACTTC.

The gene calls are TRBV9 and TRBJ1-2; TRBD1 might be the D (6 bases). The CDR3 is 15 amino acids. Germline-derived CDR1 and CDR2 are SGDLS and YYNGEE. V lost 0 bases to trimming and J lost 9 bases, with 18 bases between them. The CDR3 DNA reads TGTGCCAGCAGCGTAGGTCGGAGCCCAGGGGTGCGCTACACCTTC. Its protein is CASSVGRSPGVRYTF.

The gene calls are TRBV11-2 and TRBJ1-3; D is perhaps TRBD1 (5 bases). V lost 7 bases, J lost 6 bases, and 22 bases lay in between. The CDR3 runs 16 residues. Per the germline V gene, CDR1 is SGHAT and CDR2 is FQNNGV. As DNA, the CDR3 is TGTGCCAGCATGCCTCTCCGGGGGGGAAAGAAAAACACCATATATTTT. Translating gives CASMPLRGGKKNTIYF.

The CDR3 spells CASSQQGESTGELFF. In DNA form, the CDR3 reads TGCGCCAGCAGCCAGCAGGGGGAGAGCACCGGGGAGCTGTTTTTT. The J gene is TRBJ2-2, the V gene TRBV5-1; TRBD1 agrees at 7 bases. Germline lookup yields CDR1 SGHRS and CDR2 YFSETQ. V dropped 4 bases and J dropped 4; count of bases not matched to a gene: 7. The CDR3 totals 15 residues.

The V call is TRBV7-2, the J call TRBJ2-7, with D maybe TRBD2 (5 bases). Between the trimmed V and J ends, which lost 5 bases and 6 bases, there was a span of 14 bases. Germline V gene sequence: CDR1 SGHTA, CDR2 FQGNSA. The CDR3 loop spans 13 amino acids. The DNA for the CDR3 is TGTGCCAGCAGCCCCAGACTCGCGGGCGAGCAGTACTTC. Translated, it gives CASSPRLAGEQYF.

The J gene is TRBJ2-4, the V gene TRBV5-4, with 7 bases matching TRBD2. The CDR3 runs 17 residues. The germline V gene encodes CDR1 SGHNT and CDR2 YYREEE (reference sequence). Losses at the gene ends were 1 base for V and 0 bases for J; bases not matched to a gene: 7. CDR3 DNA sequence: TGTGCCAGCAGCTTGCGGGGGGAGCTACTAGCCAAAAACATTCAGTACTTC. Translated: CASSLRGELLAKNIQYF.

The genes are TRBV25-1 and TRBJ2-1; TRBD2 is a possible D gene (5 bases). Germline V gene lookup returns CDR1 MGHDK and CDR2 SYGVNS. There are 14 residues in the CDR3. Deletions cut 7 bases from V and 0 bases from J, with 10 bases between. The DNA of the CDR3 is TGTGCCAGCACGGACTCGTACTCCTACAATGAGCAGTTCTTC. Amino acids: CASTDSYSYNEQFF.

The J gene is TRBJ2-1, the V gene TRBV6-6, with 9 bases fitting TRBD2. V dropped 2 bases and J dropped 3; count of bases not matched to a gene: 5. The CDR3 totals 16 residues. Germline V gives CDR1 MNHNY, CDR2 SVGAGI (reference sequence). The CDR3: CASSYEAGGGYNEQFF. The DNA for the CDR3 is TGTGCCAGCAGTTACGAAGCGGGGGGTGGCTACAATGAGCAGTTCTTC.

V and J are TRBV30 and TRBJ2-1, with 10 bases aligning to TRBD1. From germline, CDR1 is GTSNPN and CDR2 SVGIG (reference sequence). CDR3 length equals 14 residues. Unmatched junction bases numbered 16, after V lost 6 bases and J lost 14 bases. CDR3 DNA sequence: TGTGCCTGCATCCGGGACAGGGGAATCGTGGGGGAGTTCTTC. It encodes CACIRDRGIVGEFF.

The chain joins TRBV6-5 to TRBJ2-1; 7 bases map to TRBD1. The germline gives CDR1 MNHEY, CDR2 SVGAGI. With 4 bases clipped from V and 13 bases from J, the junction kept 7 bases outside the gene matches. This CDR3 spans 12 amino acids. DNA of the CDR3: TGTGCCAGCAGTTCCGGACAGGAAAAACAGTTCTTC. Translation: CASSSGQEKQFF.

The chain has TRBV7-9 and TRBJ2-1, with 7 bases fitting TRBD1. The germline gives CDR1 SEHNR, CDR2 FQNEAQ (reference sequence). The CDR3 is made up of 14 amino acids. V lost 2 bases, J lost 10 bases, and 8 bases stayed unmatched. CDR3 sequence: CASSLLGQVAEQFF. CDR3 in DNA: TGTGCCAGCAGCTTATTAGGACAGGTCGCGGAGCAGTTCTTC.

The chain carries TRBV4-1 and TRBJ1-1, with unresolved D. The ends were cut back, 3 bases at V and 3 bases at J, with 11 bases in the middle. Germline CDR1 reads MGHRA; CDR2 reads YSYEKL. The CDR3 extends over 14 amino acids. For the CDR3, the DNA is TGCGCCAGCAGCCATGGCGGTGTTTACACTGAAGCTTTCTTT. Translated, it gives CASSHGGVYTEAFF.

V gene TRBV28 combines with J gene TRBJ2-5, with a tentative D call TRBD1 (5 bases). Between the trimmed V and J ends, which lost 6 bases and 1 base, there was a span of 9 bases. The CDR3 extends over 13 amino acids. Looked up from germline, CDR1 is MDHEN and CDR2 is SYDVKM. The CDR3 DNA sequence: TGTGCCAGCAGACTCAGGGTCCAAGAGACCCAGTACTTC. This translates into CASRLRVQETQYF.

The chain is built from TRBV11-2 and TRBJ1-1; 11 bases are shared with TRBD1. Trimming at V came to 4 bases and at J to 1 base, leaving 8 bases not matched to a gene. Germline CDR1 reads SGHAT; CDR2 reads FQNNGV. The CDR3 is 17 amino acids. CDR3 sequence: CASSSLDRGRRNTEAFF. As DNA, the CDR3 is TGTGCCAGCAGCTCCCTGGACAGGGGGCGTCGGAACACTGAAGCTTTCTTT.

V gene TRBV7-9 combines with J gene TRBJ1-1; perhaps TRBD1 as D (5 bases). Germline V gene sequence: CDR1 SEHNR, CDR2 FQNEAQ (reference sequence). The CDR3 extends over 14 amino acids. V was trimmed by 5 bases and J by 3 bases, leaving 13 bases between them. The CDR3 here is CASSLTGRDTEAFF. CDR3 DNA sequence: TGTGCCAGCAGCCTAACAGGCAGAGACACTGAAGCTTTCTTT.

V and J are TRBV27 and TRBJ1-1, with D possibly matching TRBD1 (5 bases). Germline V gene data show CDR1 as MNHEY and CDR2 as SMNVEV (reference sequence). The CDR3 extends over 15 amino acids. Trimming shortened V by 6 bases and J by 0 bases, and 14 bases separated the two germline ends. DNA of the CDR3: TGTGCCAGCAGGGTCCTAGGGGCCCTGAACACTGAAGCTTTCTTT. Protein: CASRVLGALNTEAFF.

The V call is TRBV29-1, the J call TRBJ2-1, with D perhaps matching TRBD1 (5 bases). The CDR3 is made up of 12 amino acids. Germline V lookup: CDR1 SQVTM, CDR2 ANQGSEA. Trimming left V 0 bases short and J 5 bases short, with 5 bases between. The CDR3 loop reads CSVEDRDNEQFF. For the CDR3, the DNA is TGCAGCGTTGAAGACAGGGACAATGAGCAGTTCTTC.